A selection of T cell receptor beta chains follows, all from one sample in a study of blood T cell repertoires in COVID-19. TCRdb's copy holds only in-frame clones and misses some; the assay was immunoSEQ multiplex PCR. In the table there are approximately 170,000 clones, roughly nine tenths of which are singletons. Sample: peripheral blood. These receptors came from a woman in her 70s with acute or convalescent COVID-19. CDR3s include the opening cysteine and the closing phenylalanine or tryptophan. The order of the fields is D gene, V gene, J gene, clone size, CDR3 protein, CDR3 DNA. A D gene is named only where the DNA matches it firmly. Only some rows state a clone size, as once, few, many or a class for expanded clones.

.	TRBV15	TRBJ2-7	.	CATSRARDEQYF	TGTGCCACCAGCAGAGCCCGGGACGAGCAGTACTTC
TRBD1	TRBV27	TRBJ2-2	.	CASSRQGQGSGELFF	TGTGCCAGCAGCCGACAGGGACAGGGGTCCGGGGAGCTGTTTTTT
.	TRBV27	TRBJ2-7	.	CASSPTGGSYEQYF	TGTGCCAGCAGCCCTACCGGGGGCTCCTACGAGCAGTACTTC
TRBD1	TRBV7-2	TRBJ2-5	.	CASSFGQGVWETQYF	TGTGCCAGCAGCTTCGGACAGGGGGTTTGGGAGACCCAGTACTTC
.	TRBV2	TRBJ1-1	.	CASSRDRNTEAFF	TGTGCCAGCAGTAGAGACAGGAACACTGAAGCTTTCTTT
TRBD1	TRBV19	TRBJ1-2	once	CASSRDRGYYGYTF	TGTGCCAGTAGTCGGGACAGGGGGTACTATGGCTACACCTTC
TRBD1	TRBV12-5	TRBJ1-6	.	CASAGDSLNSPLHF	TGTGCTAGTGCCGGGGACAGCCTGAATTCACCCCTCCACTTT
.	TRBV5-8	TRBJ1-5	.	CASSFYRQRNQPQHF	TGTGCCAGCAGCTTTTATAGACAGCGCAATCAGCCCCAGCATTTT
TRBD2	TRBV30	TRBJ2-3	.	CAWSDLRTSGRPDTQYF	TGTGCCTGGAGTGATTTAAGGACTAGCGGGAGGCCAGATACGCAGTATTTT
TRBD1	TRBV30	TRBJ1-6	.	CAWSVGQANSPLHF	TGTGCCTGGAGTGTAGGACAGGCTAATTCACCCCTCCACTTT
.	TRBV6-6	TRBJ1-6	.	CASSYVGSPEALHF	TGTGCCAGCAGTTACGTTGGGTCCCCAGAGGCCCTCCACTTT
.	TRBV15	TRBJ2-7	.	CATSRDLGRVYEQYF	TGTGCCACCAGCAGAGATTTGGGCAGGGTCTACGAGCAGTACTTC
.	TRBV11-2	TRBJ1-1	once	CASSFKPTNTEAFF	TGTGCCAGCAGCTTTAAGCCCACTAACACTGAAGCTTTCTTT
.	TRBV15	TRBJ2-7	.	CATSSQRVAEQYF	TGTGCCACCAGCAGTCAGAGGGTGGCCGAGCAGTACTTC
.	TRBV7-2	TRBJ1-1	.	CASSLDRWATEAFF	TGTGCCAGCAGCTTAGACAGGTGGGCCACTGAAGCTTTCTTT
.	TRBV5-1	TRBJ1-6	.	CASSEQRVLNSPLHF	TGCGCCAGCAGCGAGCAGAGGGTTCTAAATTCACCCCTCCACTTT
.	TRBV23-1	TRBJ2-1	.	CASPPAGNNEQFF	TGCGCCAGCCCTCCGGCAGGGAATAATGAGCAGTTCTTC
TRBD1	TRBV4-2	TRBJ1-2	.	CASSPGQGAGGYTF	TGTGCCAGCAGCCCGGGACAGGGGGCCGGCGGCTACACCTTC
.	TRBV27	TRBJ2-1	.	CASSHGGQNEQFF	TGTGCCAGCAGCCACGGGGGACAGAATGAGCAGTTCTTC
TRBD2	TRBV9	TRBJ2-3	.	CASSVGLAGGVTDTQYF	TGTGCCAGCAGCGTAGGCCTAGCGGGGGGGGTCACAGATACGCAGTATTTT
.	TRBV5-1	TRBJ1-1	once	CASSFSVNTEAFF	TGCGCCAGCAGCTTCTCAGTGAACACTGAAGCTTTCTTT
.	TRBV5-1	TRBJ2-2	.	CASSLGIAANTGELFF	TGCGCCAGCAGCTTGGGGATAGCTGCGAACACCGGGGAGCTGTTTTTT
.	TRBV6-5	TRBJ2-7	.	CASSYSHSYEQYF	TGTGCCAGCAGTTACTCCCACTCCTACGAGCAGTACTTC
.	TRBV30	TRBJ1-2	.	CAWRSDKLAVYYGYTF	TGTGCCTGGAGATCGGACAAGCTGGCGGTTTACTATGGCTACACCTTC
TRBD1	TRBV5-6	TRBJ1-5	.	CASSRTGYGNQPQHF	TGTGCCAGCAGCCGGACAGGGTACGGCAATCAGCCCCAGCATTTT
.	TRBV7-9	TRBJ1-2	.	CASSLEGRGRGGYTF	TGTGCCAGCAGCTTAGAGGGGCGGGGGCGAGGCGGCTACACCTTC
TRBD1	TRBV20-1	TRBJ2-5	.	CSASTGTGRQETQYF	TGCAGTGCTAGTACCGGGACAGGGAGGCAAGAGACCCAGTACTTC
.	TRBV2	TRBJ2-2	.	CASSVTETGELFF	TGTGCCAGCAGCGTTACAGAGACCGGGGAGCTGTTTTTT
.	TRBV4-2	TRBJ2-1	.	CASSQDDGLAAYNEQFF	TGTGCCAGCAGCCAAGATGATGGGCTAGCTGCCTACAATGAGCAGTTCTTC
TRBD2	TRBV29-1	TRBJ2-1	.	CSVVRREGYREQFF	TGCAGCGTTGTGAGGCGGGAGGGCTACCGTGAGCAGTTCTTC
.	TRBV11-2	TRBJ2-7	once	CASRESGYEQYF	TGTGCCAGCAGAGAGTCTGGCTACGAGCAGTACTTC
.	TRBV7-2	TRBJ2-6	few	CASSLAGQPLLTF	TGTGCCAGCAGCTTAGCGGGGCAGCCACTCCTGACTTTC
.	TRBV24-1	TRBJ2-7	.	CATSDTSYEQYF	TGTGCCACCAGTGATACATCCTACGAGCAGTACTTC
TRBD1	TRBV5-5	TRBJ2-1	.	CASRGQGRNEQFF	TGTGCCAGCCGCGGACAGGGCCGCAATGAGCAGTTCTTC
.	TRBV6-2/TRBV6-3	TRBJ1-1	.	CASSYTRLAGKMNTEAFF	TGTGCCAGCAGTTACACGAGGTTGGCAGGGAAAATGAACACTGAAGCTTTCTTT
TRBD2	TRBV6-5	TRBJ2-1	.	CASRYSGGAYNEQFF	TGTGCCAGCAGATATAGCGGGGGGGCCTACAATGAGCAGTTCTTC
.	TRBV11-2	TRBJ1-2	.	CASSINREGYTF	TGTGCCAGCAGCATTAACAGGGAAGGCTACACCTTC
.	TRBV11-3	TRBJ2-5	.	CASSLPYIQRTIQETQYF	TGTGCCAGCAGCCTACCCTACATACAGAGAACAATACAAGAGACCCAGTACTTC
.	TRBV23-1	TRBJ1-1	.	CATDCEAFF	TGCGCCACAGACTGTGAAGCTTTCTTT
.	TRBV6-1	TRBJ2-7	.	CASSEFGEQYF	TGTGCCAGCAGTGAGTTCGGGGAGCAGTACTTC
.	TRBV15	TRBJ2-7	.	CATSREGFYEQYF	TGTGCCACCAGCAGGGAGGGCTTCTACGAGCAGTACTTC
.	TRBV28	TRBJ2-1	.	CASSAPDSHEQFF	TGTGCCAGCAGTGCCCCGGACTCCCATGAGCAGTTCTTC
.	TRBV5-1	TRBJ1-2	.	CASSLGTDYGYTF	TGCGCCAGCAGCTTGGGGACAGATTATGGCTACACCTTC
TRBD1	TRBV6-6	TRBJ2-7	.	CASTIMEGQGGEQYF	TGTGCCAGCACAATTATGGAGGGACAGGGGGGCGAGCAGTACTTC
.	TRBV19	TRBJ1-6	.	CASRGNSPLHF	TGTGCCAGCCGGGGGAATTCACCCCTCCACTTT
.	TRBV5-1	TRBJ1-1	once	CASSLLAQGTNTEAFF	TGCGCCAGCAGCCTCCTGGCCCAGGGCACGAACACTGAAGCTTTCTTT
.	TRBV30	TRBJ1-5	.	CAWSRPGVPNQPQHF	TGTGCCTGGAGTAGACCCGGAGTCCCCAATCAGCCCCAGCATTTT
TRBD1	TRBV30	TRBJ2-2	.	CASDRGRITGELFF	TGTGCCAGCGACAGGGGGCGCATCACCGGGGAGCTGTTTTTT
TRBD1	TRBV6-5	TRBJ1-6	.	CASMRTGTSGSPLHF	TGTGCCAGCATGAGGACAGGGACTTCGGGTTCACCCCTCCACTTT
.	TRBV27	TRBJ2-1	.	CASSSRSSYNEQFF	TGTGCCAGCAGTTCGAGGAGTTCCTACAATGAGCAGTTCTTC
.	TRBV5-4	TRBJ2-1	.	CASSGTGRDEQFF	TGTGCCAGCAGCGGAACAGGGAGGGATGAGCAGTTCTTC
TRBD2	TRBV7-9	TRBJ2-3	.	CASSFGLAGGTTDTQYF	TGTGCCAGCAGCTTCGGACTAGCGGGGGGCACCACAGATACGCAGTATTTT
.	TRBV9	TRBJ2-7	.	CASSVGNRNYEQYF	TGTGCCAGCAGCGTAGGCAACAGGAACTACGAGCAGTACTTC